The 21 T cell receptor beta chains below come from one sample, sequenced in a study of T cell changes during pregnancy in multiple sclerosis. The assay was immunoSEQ multiplex PCR, and TCRdb's table has in-frame clones only and misses some. The table shows around 110,000 clones, with roughly 90% occurring only once. Sequencing was performed on peripheral blood, taken in the third trimester of pregnancy. Receptors were obtained from a female donor with multiple sclerosis, enrolled in a pregnancy study.

This rearrangement joins TRBV7-2 to TRBJ2-3; 12 nucleotides align to TRBD2. Germline lookup yields CDR1 SGHTA and CDR2 FQGNSA. The CDR3 length is 16 residues. The V and J ends lost 5 bases and 4 bases, in that order; junction bases with no gene match: 7. In nucleotides, the CDR3 is TGTGCCAGCAGCCCGAGACTAGCGGGAGAGCCAGATACGCAGTATTTT. Residues: CASSPRLAGEPDTQYF.

This chain connects TRBV2 to TRBJ2-2; a possible D gene is TRBD2 (5 bases). The CDR3 is made up of 16 amino acids. Deletions cut 2 bases from V and 0 bases from J, with 10 bases between. Germline CDR1 SNHLY, CDR2 FYNNEI. This CDR3 is CASSERDSANTGELFF. The CDR3, as DNA: TGTGCCAGCAGTGAACGGGATAGCGCGAACACCGGGGAGCTGTTTTTT.

This chain uses TRBV18 with TRBJ1-5; the D gene is possibly TRBD1 (5 bases). Trimming pared 6 bases from V and 4 bases from J, leaving 7 bases between. This CDR3 is 12 amino acids long. Per the germline V gene, CDR1 is KGHSH and CDR2 is LQKENI. DNA for the CDR3: TGTGCCAGCTCGCAGGGAAATCAGCCCCAGCATTTT. Residues: CASSQGNQPQHF.

This clone appeared once. The J gene is TRBJ2-3, the V gene TRBV5-1; 8 bases map to TRBD1. This CDR3 comprises 15 residues. Germline V gene sequence: CDR1 SGHRS, CDR2 YFSETQ. V was clipped by 2 bases and J by 4 bases; unmatched bases: 6. The CDR3 is CASSLLTGEADTQYF. CDR3 nucleotide sequence: TGCGCCAGCAGCTTATTGACAGGGGAAGCAGATACGCAGTATTTT.

This chain joins TRBV4-2 and TRBJ1-1; TRBD1 matches 8 bases. Germline CDR1 reads LGHNA; CDR2 reads YNFKEQ. J lost 7 bases, V lost 4 bases, and 8 bases had no gene match. This CDR3 is 14 amino acids long. Written as DNA, the CDR3 is TGTGCCAGCAGCCCGGCAGGGGGCAGGGATGAAGCTTTCTTT. This translates into CASSPAGGRDEAFF.

The rearrangement links TRBV2 to TRBJ2-1; 10 bases agree with TRBD1. CDR1 is SNHLY and CDR2 is FYNNEI in the germline V gene. This CDR3 has 15 residues. V gave up 0 bases and J gave up 7 bases; unmatched junction bases: 3. CDR3 nucleotide sequence: TGTGCCAGCAGTGAAGCGACAGGGGGCGGGAATGAGCAGTTCTTC. Translation gives CASSEATGGGNEQFF.

V gene TRBV7-2 combines with J gene TRBJ2-2; TRBD2 matches 11 bases. The CDR3 is made up of 18 amino acids. The V gene end was trimmed by 5 bases and the J gene end by 3 bases; junction bases not matched to a gene: 11. Germline V gene data show CDR1 as SGHTA and CDR2 as FQGNSA. DNA of the CDR3: TGTGCCAGCAGCCTAGAATATCGACTAGCGGGATACACCGGGGAGCTGTTTTTT. It yields the protein CASSLEYRLAGYTGELFF.

The chain uses TRBV7-9 and TRBJ2-5; D gene unclear. Trimming removed 1 base at V and 5 bases at J, with 17 bases between. Germline values: CDR1 SEHNR, CDR2 FQNEAQ (reference sequence). The CDR3 is 16 amino acids. The CDR3 bases are TGTGCCAGCAGCTTAGGGCCATCTCTAGGTCGCGAGACCCAGTACTTC. It translates to CASSLGPSLGRETQYF.

V gene TRBV28 combines with J gene TRBJ1-2, with 8 bases matching TRBD1. The CDR3 is 13 amino acids. With V trimmed by 6 bases and J by 3 bases, 3 bases remained unmatched. Germline V lookup: CDR1 MDHEN, CDR2 SYDVKM. This chain's CDR3 is CASRSTGDYGYTF. CDR3 coding DNA: TGTGCCAGCAGATCGACAGGGGACTATGGCTACACCTTC.

The rearrangement links TRBV5-8 to TRBJ2-7, with D possibly being TRBD1 (5 bases). V dropped 3 bases and J dropped 2 bases, with 12 bases sitting between them. The CDR3 is 14 amino acids. The germline V gene encodes CDR1 SGHTS and CDR2 YDEGEE. DNA of the CDR3: TGTGCCAGCAGCTCGACAGTGGCCCCCTACGAGCAGTACTTC. It yields the protein CASSSTVAPYEQYF.

V is TRBV7-2 and J is TRBJ2-5, with 13 bases identical to TRBD2. Germline V gene sequence: CDR1 SGHTA, CDR2 FQGNSA. This CDR3 has 16 amino acids. V lost 1 base to trimming and J lost 1 base; unmatched junction nucleotides: 0. CDR3 nucleotides: TGTGCCAGCAGCTTAGGACTAGCGGGGGGCCAAGAGACCCAGTACTTC. Translation: CASSLGLAGGQETQYF.

The chain combines TRBV7-3 with TRBJ2-1; 8 nucleotides line up with TRBD2. Germline V gene lookup returns CDR1 SGHTA and CDR2 FQGTGA. CDR3 length: 18 residues. J lost 0 bases, V lost 2 bases, and 9 bases had no gene match. The CDR3 coding sequence is TGTGCCAGCAGCTTAGGGCCTAGCGGGCGCAGCTCCTACAATGAGCAGTTCTTC. As protein: CASSLGPSGRSSYNEQFF. Based on the CDR3 plus reference TRBV7-3 and TRBJ2-1, the full variable domain is GAGVSQTPSNKVTEKGKYVELRCDPISGHTALYWYRQSLGQGPEFLIYFQGTGAADDSGLPNDRFFAVRPEGSVSTLKIQRTERGDSAVYLCASSLGPSGRSSYNEQFFGPGTRLTVL.

The chain combines TRBV20-1 with TRBJ2-7; D uncertain. CDR3 length: 11 residues. Germline assignment: CDR1 DFQATT and CDR2 SNEGSKA (reference sequence). V was clipped by 5 bases and J by 2 bases, with 7 bases between them. CDR3 loop: CSAGPTYEQYF. The CDR3 DNA reads TGCAGTGCTGGGCCTACCTACGAGCAGTACTTC.

The chain employs TRBV27 and TRBJ1-1; weak D call: TRBD1 (5 bases). Germline V gene lookup returns CDR1 MNHEY and CDR2 SMNVEV (reference sequence). This CDR3 has 14 amino acids. The V end lost 6 bases, the J end lost 4 bases, and 15 bases lay between the germline ends. The CDR3 reads CASSSGGVATEAFF. The DNA for the CDR3 is TGTGCCAGCAGCTCCGGGGGGGTTGCCACTGAAGCTTTCTTT.

The V and J genes are TRBV4-1 and TRBJ1-1; D might be TRBD1 (6 bases). The CDR3 length is 14 residues. Germline CDR1 is MGHRA and CDR2 is YSYEKL. V lost 5 bases and J lost 4, with 14 bases in between. The CDR3 nucleotides are TGCGCCAGCAGCAAACAGGGTAGAGGCACTGAAGCTTTCTTT. The encoded protein is CASSKQGRGTEAFF.

The chain employs TRBV11-2 and TRBJ1-5; TRBD1 matches at 8 bases. Germline CDR1 reads SGHAT; CDR2 reads FQNNGV. The CDR3 runs to 15 residues. The ends lost 1 base at V and 3 bases at J; junction bases unmatched: 2. The CDR3 DNA is TGTGCCAGCAGCTTAGGGGGACAGGTCAATCAGCCCCAGCATTTT. This translates into CASSLGGQVNQPQHF. The whole variable domain, filled in from reference TRBV11-2 and TRBJ1-5, reads EAGVAQSPRYKIIEKRQSVAFWCNPISGHATLYWYQQILGQGPKLLIQFQNNGVVDDSQLPKDRFSAERLKGVDSTLKIQPAKLEDSAVYLCASSLGGQVNQPQHFGDGTRLSIL.

V gene TRBV30 combines with J gene TRBJ1-4, with 9 bases fitting TRBD1. The CDR3 loop spans 14 amino acids. The ends lost 3 bases at V and 8 bases at J; junction bases unmatched: 7. Germline CDR1 and CDR2: GTSNPN and SVGIG (reference sequence). DNA for the CDR3: TGTGCCTGGAGCCGGGACAGGGCCTCCGAAAAACTGTTTTTT. It encodes CAWSRDRASEKLFF.

V usage is TRBV10-1 and J usage is TRBJ2-2; D not certain. The CDR3 runs 16 residues. Between the trimmed V and J ends, which lost 0 bases and 3 bases, there was a span of 11 bases. CDR1 and CDR2 (germline): WNHNN, SYGVQD (reference sequence). CDR3 sequence (DNA): TGCGCCAGCAGTGAGTCTAGCAGTCGGGACACCGGGGAGCTGTTTTTT. This codes for CASSESSSRDTGELFF.

The V and J genes are TRBV7-9 and TRBJ1-6, with 8 positions matching TRBD1. Trimming at V came to 3 bases and at J to 8 bases, leaving 9 bases not matched to a gene. The CDR3 consists of 16 residues. Per germline, CDR1 SEHNR and CDR2 FQNEAQ (reference sequence). The CDR3 reads CASSFPTGELDSPLHF. The CDR3 DNA sequence: TGTGCCAGCAGCTTCCCGACAGGGGAATTGGATTCACCCCTCCACTTT.

The chain employs TRBV30 and TRBJ2-5; D possibly corresponds to TRBD1 (5 bases). CDR1 and CDR2 (germline): GTSNPN, SVGIG (reference sequence). Trimming pared 3 bases from V and 7 bases from J, leaving 21 bases between. This CDR3 comprises 15 residues. The CDR3 loop reads CAWSAYSQGSVTQYF. CDR3 DNA sequence: TGTGCCTGGAGCGCCTATTCGCAGGGTTCTGTGACCCAGTACTTC.

The chain links TRBV9 to TRBJ2-5; D remains ambiguous. Per germline, CDR1 SGDLS and CDR2 YYNGEE. V was pared by 0 bases and J by 0 bases, with 9 bases between. The CDR3 has 15 amino acids. CDR3 region: CASSVEVSDQETQYF. The CDR3 DNA sequence: TGTGCCAGCAGCGTAGAGGTCAGCGACCAAGAGACCCAGTACTTC.